This entry lists 22 T cell receptor beta chains sequenced from one sample in a study of Ad26.COV2.S vaccination and SARS-CoV-2 variants. Treatment described: about 20 received Ad26.COV2.S at low or high dose, single or two shots; about five received placebo; per-sample allocation not given. Collection of samples fell on day 63 after the first vaccine or placebo injection. The assay was immunoSEQ multiplex PCR, and TCRdb's table has in-frame clones only and misses some. The sample consists of under 550,000 clones, roughly 88% of them appearing once. The material sequenced was peripheral blood, taken in a trial of Ad26.COV2.S vaccine versus placebo. These receptors originate from a person aged 18-60 years who received the Ad26.COV2.S COVID-19 vaccine or a placebo.

CDR3 sequence (DNA): TGTGCCAGCAGCCCTCGCAGGGAGTCCCATGGCTACACCTTC. Translation: CASSPRRESHGYTF. The V gene is TRBV3-1 (or the pseudogene TRBV3-2), the J gene TRBJ1-2; tentatively, D is TRBD1 (5 bases). Germline values: CDR1 LGHDT, CDR2 YNNKEL (reference sequence). The CDR3 has 14 amino acids. V was cut by 4 bases and J by 6 bases, with 15 bases left in between.

The chain combines TRBV29-1 with TRBJ1-1; no clear D. With 7 bases removed from V and 0 bases from J, the gap between germline ends came to 18 bases. Germline-derived CDR1 and CDR2 are SQVTM and ANQGSEA. The length of the CDR3 is 15 residues. CDR3 in amino acids: CSAALQVGLNTEAFF. In DNA form, the CDR3 reads TGCAGCGCTGCGTTGCAGGTAGGATTGAACACTGAAGCTTTCTTT.

CDR3 in amino acids: CASSSGENTQYF. As DNA, the CDR3 is TGCGCCAGCAGCTCGGGGGAGAATACGCAGTATTTT. The gene calls are TRBV5-1 and TRBJ2-3, with D possibly TRBD2 on 6 matching bases. V was clipped by 3 bases and J by 7 bases, with 9 bases between them. Germline V gene sequence: CDR1 SGHRS, CDR2 YFSETQ. The CDR3 sequence is 12 residues long.

The V gene is TRBV7-3, the J gene TRBJ2-3; a weak D match, TRBD1 (6 bases). This CDR3 region has 15 residues. Trimming stripped 5 bases from V and 5 bases from J, with 17 bases between. Germline CDR1 reads SGHTA; CDR2 reads FQGTGA. The DNA of the CDR3 is TGTGCCAGCAGCCGGACAGAGGGGCAGGGAGATACGCAGTATTTT. This codes for CASSRTEGQGDTQYF.

CDR3 amino acids: CAAGTVLHEQYF. The CDR3 DNA follows: TGTGCAGCAGGAACAGTTCTCCACGAGCAGTACTTC. J is TRBJ2-7 and V is TRBV27; D is undetermined. The CDR3 is 12 residues long. Germline V gives CDR1 MNHEY, CDR2 SMNVEV (reference sequence).

The J gene is TRBJ2-1, the V gene TRBV11-3; D is ambiguous. Per the germline V gene, CDR1 is SGHNT and CDR2 is YENEEA. The CDR3 has 12 amino acids. Trimming removed 1 base from V and 5 bases from J, with 3 bases in between. The CDR3 spells CASSLGDNEQFF. CDR3 coding DNA: TGTGCCAGCAGCTTAGGGGACAATGAGCAGTTCTTC.

This chain joins TRBV6-6 and TRBJ2-1, with 14 bases fitting TRBD2. The CDR3 covers 18 residues. V shed 5 bases and J 2 bases; nucleotides not matched to a gene: 8. Germline V gene data show CDR1 as MNHNY and CDR2 as SVGAGI (reference sequence). The CDR3 DNA reads TGTGCCAGCAGTCGCCTCGGGACTAGCGGGGGTCCCTACAATGAGCAGTTCTTC. Translation gives CASSRLGTSGGPYNEQFF.

The chain couples TRBV25-1 to TRBJ2-7; weak D call: TRBD1 (6 bases). The CDR3 runs 13 residues. CDR1 is MGHDK and CDR2 is SYGVNS in the germline V gene. The V gene lost 8 bases and the J gene lost 3 bases, with 14 bases spanning the gap. The CDR3 sequence: CASSTGGGYEQYF. The CDR3 coding sequence is TGTGCCAGCTCGACAGGAGGAGGCTACGAGCAGTACTTC.

This clone showed up just a few times. The chain is built from TRBV7-9 and TRBJ1-6, with unresolved D. CDR3 length: 11 amino acids. Germline CDR1 is SEHNR and CDR2 is FQNEAQ (reference sequence). The ends were cut back, 6 bases at V and 15 bases at J, with 12 bases in the middle. CDR3 nucleotides: TGTGCCAGCAGTACGGGCCGTCACCTCCACTTT. This translates into CASSTGRHLHF.

The chain employs TRBV4-3 and TRBJ1-6; no firm D call. Germline CDR1 is LGHNA and CDR2 is YSLEER. The CDR3 loop spans 14 amino acids. Trimming left V 1 base short and J 10 bases short, with 11 bases between. The CDR3 is CASSQGLDGSPLHF. CDR3 sequence (DNA): TGCGCCAGCAGCCAAGGTTTAGACGGGTCACCCCTCCACTTT.

This clone was counted ten times or more. The J gene is TRBJ1-5, the V gene TRBV10-3; D uncertain. Deletions cut 4 bases from V and 5 bases from J, with 6 bases between. Germline V gives CDR1 ENHRY, CDR2 SYGVKD. This CDR3 is built from 12 residues. The CDR3 here is CAISAEHQPQHF. For the CDR3, the DNA is TGTGCCATCAGTGCAGAGCATCAGCCCCAGCATTTT.

The chain couples TRBV19 to TRBJ1-5; 10 nucleotides match TRBD1. The CDR3 has 17 residues. V lost 9 bases and J lost 4; bases outside the gene matches: 15. Germline V gene lookup returns CDR1 LNHDA and CDR2 SQIVND (reference sequence). In DNA form, the CDR3 reads TGTGCCAGCCGGGGAGGGAGCGGGACAGGGGAAAATCAGCCCCAGCATTTT. Translating gives CASRGGSGTGENQPQHF.

The chain has TRBV4-1 and TRBJ2-7, with 8 bases lining up with TRBD1. Unmatched junction bases numbered 4, after V lost 3 bases and J lost 0 bases. The CDR3 totals 15 residues. The V gene's germline CDR1 is MGHRA and CDR2 YSYEKL. The CDR3 reads CASSHPGQDSYEQYF. CDR3 bases: TGCGCCAGCAGCCACCCGGGACAGGACTCCTACGAGCAGTACTTC.

The gene calls are TRBV7-9 and TRBJ1-2; TRBD1 matches 7 bases. Trimming at V came to 5 bases and at J to 8 bases, leaving 14 bases not matched to a gene. Per germline, CDR1 SEHNR and CDR2 FQNEAQ (reference sequence). The CDR3 length is 15 residues. CDR3 residues: CASSPSGGTALGYTF. In DNA, the CDR3 is TGTGCCAGCAGCCCGAGTGGCGGGACAGCCCTCGGCTACACCTTC.

This rearrangement joins TRBV6-5 to TRBJ1-2; D not resolved. The CDR3 consists of 16 residues. V lost 4 bases and J 4 bases, leaving 19 bases between the germline ends. Germline-derived CDR1 and CDR2 are MNHEY and SVGAGI. CDR3 coding DNA: TGTGCCAGCAGTTCCCTCGGGGAGGGTAGGACCTATGGCTACACCTTC. This codes for CASSSLGEGRTYGYTF.

This chain joins TRBV7-2 and TRBJ2-5; 8 bases map to TRBD2. J was trimmed by 1 base and V by 5 bases; bases with no gene match: 3. Per the germline V gene, CDR1 is SGHTA and CDR2 is FQGNSA. The CDR3 contains 14 residues. The CDR3 sequence is CASSNGLAQETQYF. The CDR3 region has the DNA TGTGCCAGCAGCAACGGACTAGCCCAAGAGACCCAGTACTTC.

The CDR3 sequence is CASSSQGARETQYF. As DNA, the CDR3 is TGCGCCAGCAGCAGCCAAGGGGCGCGGGAGACCCAGTACTTC. V usage is TRBV5-1 and J usage is TRBJ2-5; possibly TRBD1 for D (5 bases). The ends were cut back, 4 bases at V and 5 bases at J, with 15 bases in the middle. CDR1 and CDR2 from the germline V gene are SGHRS and YFSETQ. This CDR3 has 14 amino acids.

V is TRBV11-1 and J is TRBJ1-5, with D hard to call. Trimming shortened V by 5 bases and J by 4 bases, and 9 bases separated the two germline ends. The germline gives CDR1 SGHAT, CDR2 FQDESV (reference sequence). The CDR3 runs to 13 residues. CDR3 sequence (DNA): TGTGCCAGCAGCACTCAAGGGAATCAGCCCCAGCATTTT. Its translation is CASSTQGNQPQHF.

CDR3: CASSRVLAGGTDTQYF. CDR3 nucleotides: TGTGCCAGCAGCCGGGTCCTAGCGGGGGGTACAGATACGCAGTATTTT. The rearrangement uses TRBV3-1 (or the pseudogene TRBV3-2) and TRBJ2-3; TRBD2 agrees at 11 bases. V was pared by 4 bases and J by 3 bases, with 6 bases of the junction left unmatched. This CDR3 region has 16 residues. Germline CDR1 is LGHDT and CDR2 is YNNKEL (reference sequence).

This chain joins TRBV3-1 (or the pseudogene TRBV3-2) and TRBJ2-7, with TRBD2 matching over 8 bases. CDR1 and CDR2 from the germline V gene are LGHDT and YNNKEL (reference sequence). The V gene end was trimmed by 4 bases and the J gene end by 3 bases; junction bases not matched to a gene: 5. This CDR3 is 14 amino acids long. CDR3 in amino acids: CASSPRRGDYEQYF. CDR3 nucleotide sequence: TGTGCCAGCAGCCCCCGGCGGGGGGACTACGAGCAGTACTTC.

This chain connects TRBV12-3 or TRBV12-4 to TRBJ1-1; perhaps TRBD1 as D (6 bases). CDR3 length equals 13 residues. Trimming shortened V by 4 bases and J by 4 bases, and 10 bases separated the two germline ends. The CDR3 sequence is CASSSGVRTEAFF. Here the CDR3 DNA reads TGTGCCAGCAGTTCAGGGGTACGCACTGAAGCTTTCTTT.

The chain employs TRBV7-9 and TRBJ2-5; 8 bases are a match to TRBD1. V trimming: 5 bases; J trimming: 4 bases; junction bases outside the gene matches: 12. The CDR3 spans 16 residues. In germline, CDR1 is SEHNR, CDR2 FQNEAQ (reference sequence). CDR3 DNA: TGTGCCAGCAGCCGGGGGAGGACAGGGAATGTAGAGACCCAGTACTTC. Translation gives CASSRGRTGNVETQYF.